A selection of T cell receptor beta chains follows, all from one sample in a study of blood T cell repertoires in COVID-19. Clones were read by immunoSEQ multiplex PCR, and TCRdb kept only the in-frame ones, dropping some. The sample shows over 300,000 clones, roughly 85% of them seen only once. Specimen: PBMCs or T cells enriched from blood (not recorded which). The receptors were sampled from a young man who had recovered from COVID-19. Both conserved end residues are part of each CDR3. Fields, in order: clone size, D gene, J gene, V gene, CDR3 DNA, CDR3 protein. D genes are given only for firm matches. Clone size is shown for a subset of rows, as once, few, many or a class of expanded clone.

>-|-|TRBJ2-3|TRBV3-1/TRBV3-2
TGTGCCAGCAGCCAAGAGGTATCCCAGGGTACGCAGTATTTT
CASSQEVSQGTQYF
>-|TRBD2|TRBJ2-5|TRBV9
TGTGCCAGCAGCGTAGGAGGTAGCGGGGGATCTCAAGAGACCCAGTACTTC
CASSVGGSGGSQETQYF
>-|TRBD1|TRBJ2-5|TRBV5-1
TGCGCCAGCAGCTTCGGGACAGCCCAAGAGACCCAGTACTTC
CASSFGTAQETQYF
>-|TRBD1|TRBJ1-5|TRBV7-3
TGTGCCAGCAGCTCTGCCGTTACAGGGGGCCGGGGACAGCCCCAGCATTTT
CASSSAVTGGRGQPQHF
>once|TRBD1|TRBJ1-5|TRBV9
TGTGCCAGCAGCGAGCAATCGGCGTCCGGTGGACAGGCGAGCAATCAGCCCCAGCATTTT
CASSEQSASGGQASNQPQHF
>-|-|TRBJ2-7|TRBV28
TGTGCCAGTGGGCAGGCGATTCCTGTCTACGAGCAGTACTTC
CASGQAIPVYEQYF
>-|TRBD1|TRBJ2-7|TRBV7-9
TGTGCCAGCAGCTTAGAAGGGGGCGCCTACGAGCAGTACTTC
CASSLEGGAYEQYF
>once|TRBD1|TRBJ1-1|TRBV29-1
TGCAGCGTTGGAAAGGGACAGGGGGGTGAAGCTTTCTTT
CSVGKGQGGEAFF
>many|TRBD2|TRBJ2-7|TRBV7-8
TGTGCCAGCAGCCCACGTTTCCGGCGGGGGGATTTGTACGAGCAGTACTTC
CASSPRFRRGDLYEQYF
>-|-|TRBJ1-1|TRBV4-3
TGCGCCAGCAGCCAAGTAACAACAGGGTTAGTGACTGAAGCTTTCTTT
CASSQVTTGLVTEAFF
>once|TRBD1|TRBJ1-2|TRBV7-8
TGTGCCAGCAGCTTAGCGGGACAGGGACGCTACACCTTC
CASSLAGQGRYTF
>-|-|TRBJ1-1|TRBV9
TGTGCCAGCAGCGGTTCTAGGGACATGGCTTTCTTT
CASSGSRDMAFF
>-|TRBD1|TRBJ2-1|TRBV4-2
TGTGCCAGCGGGACAGATTACAATGAGCAGTTCTTC
CASGTDYNEQFF
>-|TRBD1|TRBJ2-3|TRBV7-9
TGTGCCAGCAGCTACGGGACAGGGGAACAGTTTTTT
CASSYGTGEQFF
>-|-|TRBJ2-1|TRBV5-5
TGTGCCAGCAGCCCAATGCAGGGTAGTGATGAGCAGTTCTTC
CASSPMQGSDEQFF
>-|TRBD1|TRBJ1-2|TRBV27
TGTGCCAGCAGTTTATCCAACACAGGGGTTCGCGGCTACACCTTC
CASSLSNTGVRGYTF
>-|-|TRBJ1-2|TRBV12-3/TRBV12-4
TGTGCCAGCAGTTTACGCCCAGATGGCTACACCTTC
CASSLRPDGYTF
>-|TRBD2|TRBJ2-7|TRBV7-8
TGTGCCAGCAGCTCCGGGACTAGCGGGAGACTCTACGAGCAGTACTTC
CASSSGTSGRLYEQYF
>-|TRBD1|TRBJ2-2|TRBV11-1
TGTGCCAGCAGCTTCCAGGGGGCCAACACCGGGGAGCTGTTTTTT
CASSFQGANTGELFF
>-|-|TRBJ2-3|TRBV11-2
TGTGCCAGCAGCGCCGAAAGGGGTTCTGATACGCAGTATTTT
CASSAERGSDTQYF
>-|-|TRBJ1-1|TRBV10-3
TGTGCCATCAATTCGTGGGGGCAGGGAACTGAAGCTTTCTTT
CAINSWGQGTEAFF
>-|TRBD1|TRBJ1-6|TRBV7-3
TGTGCCAGCAGCTTACTTGGACAGGGTAATTCACCCCTCCACTTT
CASSLLGQGNSPLHF
>-|-|TRBJ2-5|TRBV5-1
TGCGCCAGCAGCTTCGGGACAAGTGAAGAGACCCAGTACTTC
CASSFGTSEETQYF
>-|TRBD1|TRBJ1-1|TRBV2
TGTGCCAGCAGTGTCCAGGGGGGAGACCTTACTGAAGCTTTCTTT
CASSVQGGDLTEAFF
>-|-|TRBJ1-2|TRBV15
TGTGCCACCAGCAGAGATCTCCAGGGTAATAGAAATGGCTACACCTTC
CATSRDLQGNRNGYTF
>-|-|TRBJ1-2|TRBV5-1
TGCGCCAGCAGCATACAGGGATCAAGTACTGGCTACACCTTC
CASSIQGSSTGYTF
>-|TRBD1|TRBJ1-2|TRBV9
TGTGCCAGCAGCCCCGGACAGGGCCTCCGTGTCTATGGCTACACCTTC
CASSPGQGLRVYGYTF
>-|-|TRBJ2-5|TRBV2
TGTGCCAGCAGGACTGGACAGCGGGGACAAGAGACCCAGTACTTC
CASRTGQRGQETQYF
>-|-|TRBJ2-2|TRBV2
TGTGCCAGCAGTGAAATGGCAACGAACACCGGGGAGCTGTTTTTT
CASSEMATNTGELFF
>-|TRBD1|TRBJ1-5|TRBV19
TGTGCCAGTAGCCCTCGGGGACAGGGGCGCAATCAGCCCCAGCATTTT
CASSPRGQGRNQPQHF
>-|-|TRBJ1-4|TRBV2
TGTGCCAGCAGTACAGAGGGCTCAGGGGTTGAAACTAATGAAAAACTGTTTTTT
CASSTEGSGVETNEKLFF
>-|TRBD1|TRBJ2-3|TRBV19
TGTGCCAGTAGTGAAACCAGGGGGCGGTACACAGATACGCAGTATTTT
CASSETRGRYTDTQYF